These T cell receptor beta chains were read from a single sample in a study of blood T cell repertoires in COVID-19. TCRdb's table, derived via immunoSEQ multiplex PCR, lists solely in-frame clones and lacks some. Of about 270,000 clones in the sample, roughly 86% are singletons; the top ten hold over 2%. The sequenced sample was PBMCs or T cells enriched from blood (not recorded which). All receptors come from a woman aged 18-29 years who had recovered from COVID-19. CDR3s include the opening cysteine and the closing phenylalanine or tryptophan. The D gene is left open where the match is weak. Rows give clone size only sometimes, using once, few, many, or a class for an expanded clone.

>NA|TRBV5-1|TRBJ2-5|once|14
TGCGCCAGCAGTCTGGCGGGTACCCAAGAGACCCAGTACTTC
CASSLAGTQETQYF
>NA|TRBV5-8|TRBJ2-1|NA|13
TGTGCCAGCAGCTTTCCGGGAAGGGATGAGCAGTTCTTC
CASSFPGRDEQFF
>TRBD2|TRBV27|TRBJ2-1|few|16
TGTGCCAGCAGCACCAATAGCGGGAGCTCCTACAATGAGCAGTTCTTC
CASSTNSGSSYNEQFF
>NA|TRBV4-3|TRBJ1-1|once|13
TGCGCCAGCAGCCAAGACAGGGGCACTGAAGCTTTCTTT
CASSQDRGTEAFF
>NA|TRBV19|TRBJ2-1|NA|16
TGTGCCAGTAGCTCTCCTTTACGGAGCTCCTACAATGAGCAGTTCTTC
CASSSPLRSSYNEQFF
>TRBD2|TRBV9|TRBJ2-4|NA|16
TGTGCCAGCAGCCCGACCCTAGCGGGAGTAAGAAACATTCAGTACTTC
CASSPTLAGVRNIQYF
>NA|TRBV11-3|TRBJ2-2|NA|15
TGTGCCAGCAGCTTACGGGATCTTAACACCGGGGAGCTGTTTTTT
CASSLRDLNTGELFF
>TRBD2|TRBV7-3|TRBJ2-3|NA|16
TGTGCCAGCAGCCACGGTACTAGCGGGAGCACAGATACGCAGTATTTT
CASSHGTSGSTDTQYF
>TRBD1|TRBV19|TRBJ2-2|NA|15
TGTGCCACCTCAACGGGACAGGGGTGGATCGGGGAGCTGTTTTTT
CATSTGQGWIGELFF
>TRBD1|TRBV28|TRBJ1-2|few|16
TGTGCCAGCAGCGACCTTGGGACAGTTCCTCTCTATGGCTACACCTTC
CASSDLGTVPLYGYTF
>TRBD1|TRBV13|TRBJ2-1|NA|17
TGTGCCAGCAGAGCTTACAAGGACAGGGGGCTTAACAATGAGCAGTTCTTC
CASRAYKDRGLNNEQFF
>NA|TRBV5-4|TRBJ2-1|NA|14
TGTGCCAGCAGCCCAGCCGGGAGCGACAATGAGCAGTTCTTC
CASSPAGSDNEQFF
>NA|TRBV21-1|TRBJ2-7|NA|16
TGTGCCAGCGCGCACTGGGGGGGGCGATGGACCTACGAGCAGTACTTC
CASAHWGGRWTYEQYF
>TRBD2|TRBV9|TRBJ2-3|NA|15
TGTGCCAGCAGCGGTATAGCGGGAAGCACAGATACGCAGTATTTT
CASSGIAGSTDTQYF
>TRBD1|TRBV19|TRBJ2-2|NA|15
TGTGCCAGTAGTATACAGACAGGGAGTACCGGGGAGCTGTTTTTT
CASSIQTGSTGELFF
>TRBD2|TRBV24-1|TRBJ2-7|NA|13
TGTGCCACCAGTGATTTGGCCGGGAGGGAGCAGTACTTC
CATSDLAGREQYF
>TRBD1|TRBV30|TRBJ1-4|NA|14
TGTGCCTGGAGCAGACAGGGAATAAATGAAAAACTGTTTTTT
CAWSRQGINEKLFF
>TRBD1|TRBV5-6|TRBJ2-1|NA|13
TGTGCCAGCAGCATAGGGACAGGCAATGAGCAGTTCTTC
CASSIGTGNEQFF
>NA|TRBV28|TRBJ2-7|NA|17
TGTGCCAGCAGTGCCCCCCGATCTACGGTCTTGGTCTACGAGCAGTACTTC
CASSAPRSTVLVYEQYF
>TRBD1|TRBV30|TRBJ1-1|NA|13
TGTGCCTGGAAAACAGGGGGCGACACTGAAGCTTTCTTT
CAWKTGGDTEAFF
>NA|TRBV30|TRBJ2-1|few|16
TGTGCCTGGAGTGTACTCTTGGGGCGGGGGCACAATGAGCAGTTCTTC
CAWSVLLGRGHNEQFF
>NA|TRBV14|TRBJ1-2|NA|16
TGTGCCAGCAGCCTTGGCGGGGGAGGCCCCAACTATGGCTACACCTTC
CASSLGGGGPNYGYTF
>NA|TRBV11-2|TRBJ2-7|NA|16
TGTGCCAGCAGCTTTGCGTTTTCCAGGGACTCCTACGAGCAGTACTTC
CASSFAFSRDSYEQYF
>TRBD1|TRBV4-1|TRBJ1-3|many|16
TGCGCCAGCAGCCGGGAATTAGGGGGCTTTGGAAACACCATATATTTT
CASSRELGGFGNTIYF
>NA|TRBV11-3|TRBJ1-1|NA|14
TGTGCCAGCAGCTCCTTATCACTAGGGTTTGAAGCTTTCTTT
CASSSLSLGFEAFF
>TRBD2|TRBV7-2|TRBJ2-1|NA|16
TGTGCCAGCAGCGCGCAGATAGCGGGGGGGCAAAATGAGCAGTTCTTC
CASSAQIAGGQNEQFF
>NA|TRBV6-5|TRBJ1-3|NA|15
TGTGCCAGCACCGTAGGACACCACTCTGGAAACACCATATATTTT
CASTVGHHSGNTIYF
>TRBD2|TRBV11-1|TRBJ2-3|NA|16
TGTGCCAGCAGTCCCCGACCCTCCGGGACTAGAGTCCTCCAGTATTTT
CASSPRPSGTRVLQYF
>TRBD1|TRBV30|TRBJ2-7|NA|14
TGTGCCTGGTCGGGGGACAGGGGACCCTACGAGCAGTACTTC
CAWSGDRGPYEQYF
>NA|TRBV30|TRBJ1-1|few|11
TGTGCCTGGAGTGTAAGCCAAGAAGCTTTCTTT
CAWSVSQEAFF
>NA|TRBV7-9|TRBJ2-3|NA|15
TGTGCCAGCAGCTTAGCGGTAATTGGCTCAGATACGCAGTATTTT
CASSLAVIGSDTQYF
>NA|TRBV19|TRBJ2-1|NA|14
TGTGCCAGTAGTGTGGTAGCTTCCTACAATGAGCAGTTCTTC
CASSVVASYNEQFF
>TRBD2|TRBV9|TRBJ2-1|NA|17
TGTGCCAGCAGCGTAAGCGGGAGCCTGAGCTCCTACAATGAGCAGTTCTTC
CASSVSGSLSSYNEQFF
>TRBD1|TRBV19|TRBJ1-2|once|13
TGTGCCAGTAGAGGACAGGGTGGGTATGGCTACACCTTC
CASRGQGGYGYTF
>TRBD2|TRBV27|TRBJ2-1|NA|15
TGTGCCAGCAGTTTTAGCGGGAGCTCCTACAATGAGCAGTTCTTC
CASSFSGSSYNEQFF
>NA|TRBV24-1|TRBJ2-3|NA|15
TGTGCCACCAGTGTAGGGCGGGAATTTATGGATACGCAGTATTTT
CATSVGREFMDTQYF
>TRBD2|TRBV11-2|TRBJ2-5|NA|16
TGTGCCAGCAGCCCCTGGGTTAGGTCGGGGGGGGAGACCCAGTACTTC
CASSPWVRSGGETQYF
>NA|TRBV30|TRBJ1-3|NA|15
TGTGCCTGGATGAACAGGTTGGACTCTGGAAACACCATATATTTT
CAWMNRLDSGNTIYF
>NA|TRBV3-1/TRBV3-2|TRBJ1-2|NA|15
TGTGCCAGCAGCCAAGAGGCGGGGGTTGGCTATGGCTACACCTTC
CASSQEAGVGYGYTF
>NA|TRBV6-4|TRBJ1-4|NA|11
TGTGCCAGCAAGTCAGCGCGAAAACTGTTTTTT
CASKSARKLFF
>TRBD2|TRBV7-2|TRBJ2-1|NA|15
TGTGCCAGCAGCTTAGTAGCGGGGACTCCGTCGGAGCAGTTCTTC
CASSLVAGTPSEQFF
>TRBD2|TRBV19|TRBJ2-7|NA|15
TGTGCCAGTAGTAAGGGACTAGCGGGGGCGTACGAGCAGTACTTC
CASSKGLAGAYEQYF
>TRBD2|TRBV7-9|TRBJ2-5|NA|16
TGTGCCAGCAGCCCTCCGACGGCGGGGGGTCAAGAGACCCAGTACTTC
CASSPPTAGGQETQYF
>NA|TRBV7-3|TRBJ2-3|NA|13
TGTGCCAGCAGTCATAGCGAGGGGGTTACGCAGTATTTT
CASSHSEGVTQYF
>NA|TRBV6-5|TRBJ2-2|NA|12
TGTGCCAGCAGTTTTTCAGAAGGGGAGCTGTTTTTT
CASSFSEGELFF
>TRBD1|TRBV27|TRBJ1-2|few|15
TGTGCCAGCAGTTCCTCGACAGGGCTTAGCTATGGCTACACCTTC
CASSSSTGLSYGYTF
>NA|TRBV9|TRBJ2-2|NA|17
TGTGCCAGCAGCGTAGACGAGTGGCAGGTCAACACCGGGGAGCTGTTTTTT
CASSVDEWQVNTGELFF
>NA|TRBV28|TRBJ2-2|NA|12
TGTGCCAGCAGTACCGTCTACGGGGAGCTGTTTTTT
CASSTVYGELFF
>NA|TRBV27|TRBJ2-7|NA|13
TGTGCCAGCAGTTTGACAGGGAGGAACGAGCAGTACTTC
CASSLTGRNEQYF